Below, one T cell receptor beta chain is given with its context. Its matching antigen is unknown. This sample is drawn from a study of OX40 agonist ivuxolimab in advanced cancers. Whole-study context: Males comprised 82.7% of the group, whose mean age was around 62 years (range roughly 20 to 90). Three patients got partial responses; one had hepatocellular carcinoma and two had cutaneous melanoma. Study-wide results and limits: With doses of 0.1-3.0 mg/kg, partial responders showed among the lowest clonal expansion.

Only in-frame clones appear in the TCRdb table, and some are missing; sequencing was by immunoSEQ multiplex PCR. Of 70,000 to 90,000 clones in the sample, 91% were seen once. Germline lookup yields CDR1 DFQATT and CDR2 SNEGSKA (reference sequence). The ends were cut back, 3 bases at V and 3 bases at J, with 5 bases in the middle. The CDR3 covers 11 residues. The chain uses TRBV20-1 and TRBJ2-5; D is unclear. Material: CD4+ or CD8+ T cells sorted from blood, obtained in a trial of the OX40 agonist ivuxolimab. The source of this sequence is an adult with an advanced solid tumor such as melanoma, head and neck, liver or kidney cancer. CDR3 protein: CSARIKETQYF. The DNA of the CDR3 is TGCAGTGCTAGGATTAAAGAGACCCAGTACTTC.